Below, 13 T cell receptor beta chains from the same sample are listed, as sequenced in a study of CD4 T cells in relation to SARS-CoV-2 and coronaviruses. Before the COVID-19 pandemic, during about 2011-2019, CD4+ T cells were taken from unexposed donors. Data came from immunoSEQ multiplex PCR; TCRdb stores just in-frame clones and leaves some out. This sample has 60,000 to 85,000 clones, with 90% to 95% found just once. Sequenced: naive CD4+ T cells from PBMCs. Subset in this sample: naive CD4+ T cells isolated by negative enrichment. Receptor source: a human donor in good health.

This clone was detected only a few times. The J gene is TRBJ1-5, the V gene TRBV19; a weak D match, TRBD1 (5 bases). V dropped 1 base and J dropped 9 bases, with 13 bases sitting between them. The CDR3 has 14 residues. Germline values: CDR1 LNHDA, CDR2 SQIVND (reference sequence). CDR3 bases: TGTGCCAGTAGTATAGGACATTCTGGGGGGCCCCAGCATTTT. It encodes CASSIGHSGGPQHF.

The J gene is TRBJ2-7, the V gene TRBV15; TRBD1 agrees at 11 bases. Germline assignment: CDR1 LNHNV and CDR2 YYDKDF (reference sequence). J was trimmed by 5 bases and V by 3 bases; bases with no gene match: 6. CDR3 length: 15 residues. CDR3: CATSSRDRGIHEQYF. The CDR3 DNA follows: TGTGCCACCAGCAGCCGGGACAGGGGGATCCACGAGCAGTACTTC. The full variable domain, rest sourced from reference TRBV15 and TRBJ2-7, is DAMVIQNPRYQVTQFGKPVTLSCSQTLNHNVMYWYQQKSSQAPKLLFHYYDKDFNNEADTPDNFQSRRPNTSFCFLDIRSPGLGDTAMYLCATSSRDRGIHEQYFGPGTRLTVT.

The chain joins TRBV7-3 to TRBJ2-3; D may correspond to TRBD1 or TRBD2 (6 bases each). This CDR3 contains 17 residues. Germline V gene sequence: CDR1 SGHTA, CDR2 FQGTGA. Trimming removed 2 bases at V and 0 bases at J, with 15 bases between. CDR3 region: CASSLVAGGPSTDTQYF. The CDR3 nucleotides are TGTGCCAGCAGCTTAGTAGCCGGGGGCCCAAGCACAGATACGCAGTATTTT.

CDR3 in DNA: TGTGCCAGCAGTGACCCCCAGGGGGTGGTTCAGCCCCAGCATTTT. Amino acids: CASSDPQGVVQPQHF. The chain links TRBV6-1 to TRBJ1-5; 7 bases agree with TRBD1. J lost 6 bases, V lost 3 bases, and 8 bases had no gene match. Germline V gene lookup returns CDR1 MNHNS and CDR2 SASEGT. This CDR3 is 15 amino acids long.

V and J are TRBV7-2 and TRBJ2-5, with D possibly called TRBD1 or TRBD2 (7 bases each). Trimming took off 5 bases at V and 7 bases at J, with 23 bases between the two ends. There are 16 residues in the CDR3. Germline-derived CDR1 and CDR2 are SGHTA and FQGNSA. The CDR3 DNA follows: TGTGCCAGCAGCCTAGGGGGAGGGGGCGCGTCTGGGACCCAGTACTTC. It yields the protein CASSLGGGGASGTQYF.

The chain combines TRBV9 with TRBJ1-2; D is possibly TRBD1 (5 bases). The germline V gene has CDR1 SGDLS and CDR2 YYNGEE. The CDR3 is 15 residues long. V lost 0 bases and J 4 bases, leaving 13 bases between the germline ends. CDR3 amino acids: CASSVGGRTPYGYTF. CDR3 DNA sequence: TGTGCCAGCAGCGTAGGGGGACGGACCCCCTATGGCTACACCTTC.

This chain connects TRBV19 to TRBJ1-6; a possible D gene is TRBD1 (6 bases). Trimming cost V 5 bases and J 7 bases, with 12 bases left between them. The germline CDR1 and CDR2 sequences are LNHDA and SQIVND (reference sequence). This CDR3 spans 14 amino acids. CDR3 nucleotide sequence: TGTGCCAGTAGTTGGCAGGGGATGAATTCACCCCTCCACTTT. It is translated as CASSWQGMNSPLHF.

CDR3 DNA: TGTGCCAGCCGGGGACAGGGTCCATCACCCCTCCACTTT. This sequence encodes CASRGQGPSPLHF. The rearrangement links TRBV6-5 to TRBJ1-6; 9 bases map to TRBD1. The CDR3 is 13 residues long. Germline trimming cut 8 bases from V and 10 bases from J; bases unmatched to any gene: 6. Germline V gene data show CDR1 as MNHEY and CDR2 as SVGAGI.

This clone showed up just once. V usage is TRBV7-3 and J usage is TRBJ2-6, with no clear D. The CDR3 covers 14 residues. The V and J ends lost 8 bases and 4 bases respectively, with 12 bases between them. Germline values: CDR1 SGHTA, CDR2 FQGTGA. CDR3 DNA sequence: TGTGCCAGCGCCCCCGTAGCCGGGGCCAACGTCCTGACTTTC. Its protein is CASAPVAGANVLTF.

The chain uses TRBV27 and TRBJ2-5; D gene uncertain. Trimming shortened V by 5 bases and J by 5 bases, and 9 bases separated the two germline ends. This CDR3 contains 12 residues. From germline, CDR1 is MNHEY and CDR2 SMNVEV (reference sequence). CDR3: CASSPVGETQYF. As DNA, the CDR3 is TGTGCCAGCAGTCCTGTCGGGGAGACCCAGTACTTC.

The chain recombines TRBV20-1 with TRBJ1-1; the D gene is possibly TRBD1 (5 bases). This CDR3 spans 15 amino acids. The V end lost 3 bases, the J end lost 0 bases, and 14 bases lay between the germline ends. The germline V gene encodes CDR1 DFQATT and CDR2 SNEGSKA (reference sequence). The CDR3 loop reads CSASRPGSMNTEAFF. The CDR3 DNA reads TGCAGTGCTAGTCGGCCAGGGTCCATGAACACTGAAGCTTTCTTT.

The rearrangement uses TRBV5-1 and TRBJ1-4; no definite D call. V lost 1 base and J lost 13, with 17 bases in between. The V gene's germline CDR1 is SGHRS and CDR2 YFSETQ. The CDR3 totals 14 residues. In nucleotides, the CDR3 is TGCGCCAGCAGCTTGCTACCAGCCTCGAACGTACTGTTTTTT. The encoded protein is CASSLLPASNVLFF. The full variable domain, completed using reference TRBV5-1 and TRBJ1-4, is KAGVTQTPRYLIKTRGQQVTLSCSPISGHRSVSWYQQTPGQGLQFLFEYFSETQRNKGNFPGRFSGRQFSNSRSEMNVSTLELGDSALYLCASSLLPASNVLFFGSGTQLSVL.

This clone was counted only a few times. This sequence joins TRBV10-3 and TRBJ1-5, with 7 nucleotides matching TRBD1. The CDR3 is 13 amino acids. Trimming took 10 bases from V and 5 from J; bases not matched to a gene: 8. Germline V gene lookup returns CDR1 ENHRY and CDR2 SYGVKD. The CDR3 nucleotides are TGTGCCAACCGAGACAGGGCGGATCAGCCCCAGCATTTT. Protein product: CANRDRADQPQHF.